This TCR beta chain was identified during a study of shared clonotypes between healthy human individuals. The CDR3 length is 18 residues. The assay was immunoSEQ multiplex PCR, and TCRdb's table has in-frame clones only and misses some. The table includes roughly 300,000 clones, over 70% detected once. The receptor comes from a man aged 25-40 years in good health. Sequenced: memory CD4+ T cells sorted from blood. Regarding subset: CD45RA-negative fraction. This chain uses TRBV12-2 with TRBJ2-6; the table assigns TRBD1, which was not confirmed against the DNA. TRBV12-2 is marked as a pseudogene. The CDR3 loop reads CASRLSHGQGAGANVLTF. The CDR3 bases are TGTGCAAGTCGCTTGAGCCACGGACAGGGGGCTGGGGCCAACGTCCTGACTTTC.